One TCR beta chain is described in this entry. Its antigen is still unknown. Germline assignment: CDR1 MNHEY and CDR2 SMNVEV (reference sequence). V lost 5 bases, J lost 5 bases, and 11 bases stayed unmatched. The CDR3 sequence is 15 residues long. Generated by immunoSEQ multiplex PCR, the TCRdb table keeps only in-frame clones and is missing some. The table includes 40,000 to 65,000 clones, 70% to 90% detected once. This record belongs to a study of T cells in localized non-small cell lung cancer. Study-wide results and limits: Sequencing, confined to only one tumor region, leaves heterogeneity possible.

The input for sequencing was PBMCs, taken before any cancer treatment. V is TRBV27 and J is TRBJ1-1; TRBD1 matches at 7 bases. The clonotype was recovered from a female donor with stage II lung adenocarcinoma. The CDR3 DNA reads TGTGCCAGCAGTCCCGACCAAGGGGGCTATACTGAAGCTTTCTTT. Translating it yields CASSPDQGGYTEAFF.